The T cell receptor beta chain described here comes from a study of T cells in localized non-small cell lung cancer. Findings of the study overall: An association was observed between higher blood T cell density and longer overall survival. It was uninvolved adjacent lung that showed the highest T cell clonality, exceeding tumor. Adjacent lung exhibited a median of about 50 among the 100 most abundant tumor clones.

Note on this clone: Its antigen is currently unknown.

Germline CDR1 is SGDLS and CDR2 is YYNGEE. V trimming: 4 bases; J trimming: 7 bases; junction bases outside the gene matches: 12. The CDR3 runs 15 residues. Profiling relied on immunoSEQ multiplex PCR, and the TCRdb table lists in-frame clones only, not all of them. The sample has 30,000 to 45,000 clones, about 90% seen once; the top ten hold roughly 2.5%. The material was peripheral blood, obtained before any cancer treatment. The sequence was obtained from a woman between 40 and 69 years old with stage I lung adenocarcinoma. This sequence joins TRBV9 and TRBJ2-7; 9 bases match TRBD2. The CDR3 DNA reads as TGTGCCAGCAGCCCGGGGACTAGCAAGGGCTGGGAGCAGTACTTC. This encodes CASSPGTSKGWEQYF.